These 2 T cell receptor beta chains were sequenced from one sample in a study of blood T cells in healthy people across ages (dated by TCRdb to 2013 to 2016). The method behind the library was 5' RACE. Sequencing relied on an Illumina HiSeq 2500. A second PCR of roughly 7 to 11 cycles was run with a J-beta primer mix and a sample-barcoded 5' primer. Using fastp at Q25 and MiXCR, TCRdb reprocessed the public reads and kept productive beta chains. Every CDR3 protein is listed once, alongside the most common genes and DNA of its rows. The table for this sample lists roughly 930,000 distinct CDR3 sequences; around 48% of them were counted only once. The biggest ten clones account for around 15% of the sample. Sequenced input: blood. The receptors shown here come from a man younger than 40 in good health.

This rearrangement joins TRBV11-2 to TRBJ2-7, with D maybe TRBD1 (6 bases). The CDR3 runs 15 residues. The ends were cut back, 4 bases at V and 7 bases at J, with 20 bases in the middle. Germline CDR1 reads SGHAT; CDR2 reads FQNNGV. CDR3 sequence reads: CASSSPGQGSREQYF. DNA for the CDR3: TGTGCCAGCAGCTCACCGGGACAAGGATCTCGGGAGCAGTACTTC.

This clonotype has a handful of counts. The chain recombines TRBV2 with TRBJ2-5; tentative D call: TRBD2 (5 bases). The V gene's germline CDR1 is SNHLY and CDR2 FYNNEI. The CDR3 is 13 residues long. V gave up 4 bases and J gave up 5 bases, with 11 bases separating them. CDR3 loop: CASSGTAIETQYF. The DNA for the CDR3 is TGTGCCAGCAGTGGGACTGCGATTGAGACCCAGTACTTC.